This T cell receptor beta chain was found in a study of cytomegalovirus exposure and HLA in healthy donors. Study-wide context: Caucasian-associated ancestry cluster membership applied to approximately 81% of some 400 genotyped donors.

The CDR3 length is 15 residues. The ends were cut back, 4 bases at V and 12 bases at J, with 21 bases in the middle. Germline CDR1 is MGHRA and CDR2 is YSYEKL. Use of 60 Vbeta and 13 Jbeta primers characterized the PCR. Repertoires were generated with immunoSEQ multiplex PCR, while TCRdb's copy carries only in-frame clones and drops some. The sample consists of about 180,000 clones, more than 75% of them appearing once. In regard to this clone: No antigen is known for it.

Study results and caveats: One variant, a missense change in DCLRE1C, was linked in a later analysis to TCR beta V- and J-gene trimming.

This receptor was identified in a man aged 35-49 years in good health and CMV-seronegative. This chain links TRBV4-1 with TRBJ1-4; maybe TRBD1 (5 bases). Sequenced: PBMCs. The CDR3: CASSPIWGTYQQLFF. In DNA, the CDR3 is TGCGCCAGCAGCCCCATTTGGGGCACCTACCAACAACTGTTTTTT.